The source of this T cell receptor (beta chain) is a study of sequential checkpoint blockade in melanoma. The CDR3 length is 16 residues. Trimming removed 4 bases at V and 5 bases at J, with 18 bases between. The germline gives CDR1 LNHDA, CDR2 SQIVND (reference sequence). The assay was immunoSEQ multiplex PCR, and TCRdb's table has in-frame clones only and misses some. The sample contains fewer than 3,000 clones, under 30% of which appear only once. Treatment of the sample: randomized to nivolumab then ipilimumab (arm A) or the reverse (arm B). This specimen consisted of tumor tissue (inferred from file names), obtained from a patient given nivolumab and ipilimumab in sequence. This sequence was found in a human donor with melanoma. The V and J genes are TRBV19 and TRBJ2-1; TRBD2 is a possible D gene (7 bases). DNA for the CDR3: TGTGCCAGTAGTAGGTTGCGGGGGCTATTGGACAATGAGCAGTTCTTC. It translates to CASSRLRGLLDNEQFF.